This is a list of T cell receptor beta chains from one sample in a study of neurological immune-mediated disorders. TCRdb re-called the 5' RACE reads with MiXCR, one entry per CDR3 protein. In the table there are tens of thousands of distinct CDR3 sequences, approximately 4.1% of which are singletons. The specimen was PBMCs. The receptors shown here come from a middle-aged man with multiple sclerosis. Both conserved end residues are part of each CDR3. The order of the fields is D gene, clone size, V gene, J gene, CDR3 protein, CDR3 DNA. D genes are given only for firm matches. Size is omitted from some rows. Given values are once, few, many or a class for expanded clones.

NA	few	TRBV5-4	TRBJ1-2	CASSLAGAHTNYGYTF	TGTGCCAGCAGCTTGGCGGGGGCCCATACCAACTATGGCTACACCTTC
NA	many	TRBV28	TRBJ2-6	CASSPPGGANVLTF	TGTGCCAGCAGTCCCCCTGGGGGGGCCAACGTCCTGACTTTC
NA	many	TRBV4-1	TRBJ2-1	CASSQDLGGREQFF	TGCGCCAGCAGCCAAGATTTGGGCGGTAGAGAGCAGTTCTTC
NA	many	TRBV20-1	TRBJ1-5	CSARITGLRVNQPQHF	TGCAGTGCTAGAATCACAGGGTTGAGGGTCAATCAGCCCCAGCATTTT
TRBD2	many	TRBV9	TRBJ2-4	CASSAAGGYGNIQYF	TGTGCCAGCAGCGCCGCGGGGGGATACGGAAACATTCAGTACTTC
NA	NA	TRBV20-1	TRBJ2-3	CSADRTASTDTQYF	TGCAGTGCAGACCGGACAGCGAGCACAGATACGCAGTATTTT
TRBD2	many	TRBV6-5	TRBJ2-2	CASMAGVDTGELFF	TGTGCCAGCATGGCGGGAGTGGACACCGGGGAGCTGTTTTTT
TRBD2	many	TRBV27	TRBJ2-7	CASSLSRGGSGRFYEQYF	TGTGCCAGCAGTTTATCAAGGGGTGGGAGCGGGAGATTCTACGAGCAGTACTTC
NA	many	TRBV20-1	TRBJ1-6	CSAREGSSYNSPLHF	TGCAGTGCTAGAGAGGGCAGCTCCTATAATTCACCCCTCCACTTT
NA	many	TRBV20-1	TRBJ1-1	CSANPTQNTEAFF	TGCAGTGCCAATCCGACACAGAACACTGAAGCTTTCTTT
NA	many	TRBV20-1	TRBJ1-2	CSAKEGRDGYGYTF	TGCAGTGCTAAAGAGGGGCGCGATGGCTATGGCTACACCTTC
NA	NA	TRBV7-6	TRBJ2-5	CASSRIAETQYF	TGTGCCAGCAGCCGTATCGCGGAGACCCAGTACTTC
NA	NA	TRBV4-1	TRBJ2-7	CATSPGIISYEQYF	TGCGCCACCTCCCCGGGAATAATCTCCTACGAGCAGTACTTC
NA	many	TRBV4-1	TRBJ2-7	CASSQVGNEQYF	TGCGCCAGCAGCCAAGTTGGGAACGAGCAGTACTTC
TRBD2	many	TRBV7-3	TRBJ2-7	CASSIAGGRYEQYF	TGTGCCAGCAGCATCGCGGGGGGGCGCTACGAGCAGTACTTC
NA	many	TRBV5-1	TRBJ1-1	CASSSTGWEAFF	TGCGCCAGCAGTTCCACCGGGTGGGAAGCTTTCTTT
NA	many	TRBV19	TRBJ1-2	CALGGDGYGYTF	TGTGCCCTAGGAGGGGACGGCTATGGCTACACCTTC
TRBD2	many	TRBV7-8	TRBJ2-5	CASSRTSGQETQYF	TGTGCCAGCAGCCGGACTAGCGGTCAAGAGACCCAGTACTTC
NA	few	TRBV5-1	TRBJ2-3	CASSQPQRGARGDTQYF	TGCGCCAGCAGCCAACCTCAACGAGGGGCTCGGGGAGATACGCAGTATTTT
TRBD2	many	TRBV6-5	TRBJ2-2	CASSYGSGGPNTGELFF	TGTGCCAGCAGTTATGGTAGCGGGGGGCCGAACACCGGGGAGCTGTTTTTT
TRBD1	many	TRBV20-1	TRBJ1-1	CSAAPGQGAMVMMGEAFF	TGCAGTGCAGCCCCAGGACAGGGGGCGATGGTCATGATGGGTGAAGCTTTCTTT
TRBD2	few	TRBV4-2	TRBJ2-1	CASSQTSGTPYNEQFF	TGTGCCAGCAGCCAGACTAGCGGGACCCCCTACAATGAGCAGTTCTTC
NA	many	TRBV18	TRBJ2-4	CASSTGTLAKNIQYF	TGTGCCAGCTCAACCGGGACCCTAGCCAAAAACATTCAGTACTTC
NA	few	TRBV5-1	TRBJ1-4	CASSLMEGGEKLFF	TGCGCCAGCAGCTTGATGGAGGGGGGTGAAAAACTGTTTTTT
TRBD2	few	TRBV7-8	TRBJ2-7	CASSSGTSGGGSYEQYF	TGTGCCAGCAGTTCAGGGACTAGCGGGGGGGGTTCCTACGAGCAGTACTTC
NA	many	TRBV27	TRBJ2-3	CASSLLGGVTDTQYF	TGTGCCAGCAGTTTATTGGGGGGAGTTACAGATACGCAGTATTTT
NA	many	TRBV5-1	TRBJ2-2	CASSLGGGGTNTGELFF	TGCGCCAGCAGCTTGGGGGGTGGCGGAACGAACACCGGGGAGCTGTTTTTT
TRBD1	many	TRBV9	TRBJ2-2	CASSVETGDTGELFF	TGTGCCAGCAGCGTAGAAACAGGGGACACCGGGGAGCTGTTTTTT
NA	many	TRBV20-1	TRBJ2-7	CSARGTNYEQYF	TGCAGTGCTAGAGGGACAAACTACGAGCAGTACTTC
NA	many	TRBV5-1	TRBJ2-4	CASSLEAGEKNIQYF	TGCGCCAGCAGCTTGGAGGCAGGGGAAAAAAACATTCAGTACTTC
TRBD2	many	TRBV5-1	TRBJ2-7	CASRAERGASSYEQYF	TGCGCCAGTCGCGCGGAGCGGGGGGCCAGCTCCTACGAGCAGTACTTC
TRBD1	many	TRBV3-1	TRBJ2-3	CASSQRDRVVTDTQYF	TGTGCCAGCAGCCAAAGAGACAGGGTGGTCACAGATACGCAGTATTTT
TRBD2	NA	TRBV30	TRBJ2-7	CAWSRTGGEQYF	TGTGCCTGGAGCCGTACGGGGGGAGAGCAGTACTTC
NA	many	TRBV4-1	TRBJ1-1	CASSPSTTWAEAFF	TGCGCCAGCAGCCCATCGACAACCTGGGCTGAAGCTTTCTTT
TRBD1	many	TRBV4-1	TRBJ2-1	CASSPSGQGLGNEQFF	TGCGCCAGCAGCCCCTCGGGACAGGGGTTAGGCAATGAGCAGTTCTTC
TRBD1	many	TRBV20-1	TRBJ2-1	CSAISPRGEQFF	TGCAGTGCTATTAGCCCCAGGGGGGAGCAGTTCTTC
NA	many	TRBV28	TRBJ2-1	CASSFFETRGEQFF	TGTGCCAGCAGTTTTTTCGAAACCCGGGGAGAGCAGTTCTTC
NA	few	TRBV4-1	TRBJ2-2	CASSQEVPRVLNTGELFF	TGCGCCAGCAGCCAAGAGGTCCCGAGAGTTTTGAACACCGGGGAGCTGTTTTTT
NA	many	TRBV15	TRBJ2-5	CATSRDTQETQYF	TGTGCCACCAGCAGAGACACACAAGAGACCCAGTACTTC
TRBD1	many	TRBV7-6	TRBJ1-3	CASSATGGSTPGNTIYF	TGTGCCAGCAGCGCAACAGGGGGATCAACTCCTGGAAACACCATATATTTT
NA	NA	TRBV29-1	TRBJ2-1	CSVEGRKYNEQFF	TGCAGCGTTGAAGGAAGGAAATACAATGAGCAGTTCTTC
NA	many	TRBV27	TRBJ2-5	CASSFRIGLGTQYF	TGTGCCAGCAGTTTTCGGATAGGTTTGGGGACCCAGTACTTC
NA	many	TRBV7-9	TRBJ2-7	CASSPIRQGGQYEQYF	TGTGCCAGCAGCCCCATTCGACAGGGAGGGCAATACGAGCAGTACTTC
NA	few	TRBV20-1	TRBJ2-3	CSAPGQGGTDTQYF	TGCAGTGCGCCAGGACAGGGAGGGACAGATACGCAGTATTTT
NA	many	TRBV7-9	TRBJ1-2	CASSLGGILYGYTF	TGTGCCAGCAGCTTAGGTGGAATACTCTATGGCTACACCTTC
NA	many	TRBV5-1	TRBJ2-2	CASSLAGQPTGELFF	TGCGCCAGCAGCTTGGCCGGACAACCCACCGGGGAGCTGTTTTTT
NA	many	TRBV20-1	TRBJ1-2	CSAYIPRIRTDGYTF	TGCAGTGCTTACATTCCTCGGATCCGGACAGATGGCTACACCTTC
NA	many	TRBV21-1	TRBJ1-3	CASSKFTGNTIYF	TGTGCCAGCAGCAAATTTACTGGAAACACCATATATTTT
NA	many	TRBV28	TRBJ2-7	CASRPESRSTYEQYF	TGTGCCAGCAGGCCAGAGTCAAGGTCGACCTACGAGCAGTACTTC
NA	many	TRBV20-1	TRBJ1-1	CSASPPLGGSEAFF	TGCAGTGCTAGTCCTCCCCTAGGGGGATCTGAAGCTTTCTTT
NA	many	TRBV12-3/TRBV12-4	TRBJ1-5	CASSLGAVNQPQHF	TGTGCCAGCAGTTTGGGGGCAGTCAATCAGCCCCAGCATTTT